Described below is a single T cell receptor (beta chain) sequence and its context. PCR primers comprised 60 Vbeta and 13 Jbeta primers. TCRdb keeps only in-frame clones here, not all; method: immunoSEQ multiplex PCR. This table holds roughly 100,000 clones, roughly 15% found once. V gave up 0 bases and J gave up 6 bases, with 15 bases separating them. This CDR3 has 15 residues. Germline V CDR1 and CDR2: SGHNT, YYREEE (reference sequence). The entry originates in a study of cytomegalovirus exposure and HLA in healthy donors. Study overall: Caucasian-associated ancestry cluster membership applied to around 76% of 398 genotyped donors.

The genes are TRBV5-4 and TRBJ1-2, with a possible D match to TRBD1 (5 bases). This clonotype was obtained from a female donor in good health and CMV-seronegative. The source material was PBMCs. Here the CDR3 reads CASSLAAQGKHGYTF. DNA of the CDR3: TGTGCCAGCAGCTTGGCCGCGCAGGGCAAACATGGCTACACCTTC.